A selection of T cell receptor beta chains follows, all from one sample in a study of control samples from healthy donors and cancer patients. Clones were sequenced by immunoSEQ multiplex PCR, and TCRdb holds only the in-frame ones, with some missing. This sample has more than 65,000 clones, with approximately 90% found just once. Sequences were obtained from PBMCs. The receptor source for this set is a woman between 55 and 75 years old with head and neck cancer. Each CDR3 is given without its conserved first and last residue. The order of the fields is J gene, clone size, V gene, CDR3 protein. Only part of the rows carry a size: once, few, many, or a class if the clone is expanded.

>TRBJ2-5|.|TRBV12-3/TRBV12-4
ASSLTRSETQY
>TRBJ2-7|.|TRBV18
ASSQTGGYEQY
>TRBJ2-2|.|TRBV7-9
ASSSRVFTGELF
>TRBJ2-1|.|TRBV18
ASSPTSYNEQF
>TRBJ2-4|.|TRBV3-1/TRBV3-2
ASSQVPGIAKNIQY
>TRBJ2-3|.|TRBV9
ASSTSGYSTDTQY
>TRBJ2-3|.|TRBV6-1
ASSEMWTRTDTQY
>TRBJ2-1|.|TRBV5-1
ASSMGLAGGNEQF
>TRBJ1-4|.|TRBV23-1
ASSPLGREKLF
>TRBJ1-1|.|TRBV4-1
ASSQDRGSLNTEAF
>TRBJ2-7|.|TRBV24-1
ATSAEGGVGSEQY
>TRBJ2-2|.|TRBV3-1/TRBV3-2
ASSRVPTSSGELF
>TRBJ2-3|.|TRBV7-3
ASSSSPGTSTDTQY
>TRBJ2-1|.|TRBV7-3
ASSLITGTENEQF
>TRBJ2-7|.|TRBV5-4
ASSFQTGTSAYEQY
>TRBJ1-3|few|TRBV30
AWSGQAYSGNTIY
>TRBJ2-7|.|TRBV6-2/TRBV6-3
ASSYRLLSDYEQY
>TRBJ2-1|.|TRBV4-1
ASSGTSGRTYNEQF
>TRBJ1-1|.|TRBV5-1
ASSFGPQLDTEAF
>TRBJ1-1|.|TRBV6-5
ASQRPGQEKREAF
>TRBJ1-6|.|TRBV13
ASSSGQGMNSPLH
>TRBJ2-3|once|TRBV5-1
ASSYTSGSTDTQY
>TRBJ2-1|.|TRBV7-9
ASSLPGTSGKWDEQF
>TRBJ2-5|.|TRBV11-1
ASSLIRGAETQY
>TRBJ2-7|.|TRBV12-2
ASRLERDPQDYEQY
>TRBJ2-2|.|TRBV11-3
ASSLGPTGANTGELF
>TRBJ2-1|.|TRBV19
ASSIETSGRVYNEQF
>TRBJ2-7|few|TRBV10-1
ASSPRQGQAPYEQY
>TRBJ2-1|.|TRBV5-4
ASSLSRAQGDEQF
>TRBJ2-2|.|TRBV9
ASNLGTGNTGELF
>TRBJ1-6|few|TRBV12-5
ASGLVRAGMGVNSPLH
>TRBJ1-3|.|TRBV12-3/TRBV12-4
ASSFPGNTIY
>TRBJ2-2|.|TRBV6-5
ASRKLLADTGELF
>TRBJ1-4|.|TRBV28
ASSSTGGPHEKLF
>TRBJ1-1|.|TRBV5-1
ASSLGVLNTEAF
>TRBJ2-3|.|TRBV15
ATSRGLDGRDTQY